This is a list of T cell receptor beta chains from one sample in a study of naive and memory T cell subsets. TCRdb recomputed calls from the UMI-ligation and nested PCR reads with MiXCR, one row per CDR3 protein. The sample contains approximately 20,000 distinct CDR3 sequences, about a tenth of which appear only once. This specimen was skin, taken from a tuberculin skin test site. Receptor source: an adult in good health. CDR3s include the opening cysteine and the closing phenylalanine or tryptophan. The D gene is left open where the match is weak. Where a row states a size, it is once, few, many or the class of an expanded clone; other rows omit it.

TRBJ2-7 | many | TRBD2 | TRBV18 | TGTGCCAGCTCACCATCTAGCGGGGGGTTCAACGAGCAGTACTTC | CASSPSSGGFNEQYF
TRBJ2-5 | few | - | TRBV12-5 | TGTGCTAGTGCCTGGGGGGAGACCCAGTACTTC | CASAWGETQYF
TRBJ2-5 | - | - | TRBV11-3 | TGTGCCAGCAGGGTTACTACGTACCAAGAGACCCAGTACTTC | CASRVTTYQETQYF
TRBJ2-7 | many | TRBD1 | TRBV11-2 | TGTGCCAGCAGCCCTGAAACAGGGGGGCCCTACGAGCAGTACTTC | CASSPETGGPYEQYF
TRBJ1-2 | - | - | TRBV3-1 | TGTGCCAGCAGCCAGGACATCCTGGATGGCTACACCTTC | CASSQDILDGYTF
TRBJ2-5 | medium-sized | TRBD2 | TRBV27 | TGTGCCAGCAGCAGACGGGAGGGAAAGACCCAGTACTTC | CASSRREGKTQYF
TRBJ1-6 | - | - | TRBV30 | TGTGCCTTTCAGCGAAGCTCCTATAATTCACCCCTCCACTTT | CAFQRSSYNSPLHF
TRBJ2-5 | medium-sized | - | TRBV3-1 | TGTGCCAGCAGCCAAGATCTACCGGGACCAGAGACCCAGTACTTC | CASSQDLPGPETQYF
TRBJ2-6 | many | - | TRBV6-1 | TGTGCCAGCAGTGAACTAGCTGGGGCCAACGTCCTGACTTTC | CASSELAGANVLTF
TRBJ2-6 | many | TRBD1 | TRBV20-1 | TGCAGTGCTAGGCGACAGGGGGCGAGAGGGGCCAACGTCCTGACTTTC | CSARRQGARGANVLTF
TRBJ1-1 | few | TRBD1 | TRBV5-1 | TGCGCCAGCAGCTTGGTGCAGGGGGAAGGTGACACTGAAGCTTTCTTT | CASSLVQGEGDTEAFF
TRBJ2-1 | medium-sized | - | TRBV24-1 | TGTGCCACCAGTGATGCTATGACCCCCTACAATGAGCAGTTCTTC | CATSDAMTPYNEQFF
TRBJ2-2 | many | TRBD2 | TRBV7-3 | TGTGCCAGCAGCTTAATTCCCGCGGGAGGGTCGAACACCGGGGAGCTGTTTTTT | CASSLIPAGGSNTGELFF
TRBJ2-4 | - | TRBD1 | TRBV19 | TGTGCCACCGCACCCCGGGGGGACAGGGCGACCGGAAACATTCAGTACTTC | CATAPRGDRATGNIQYF
TRBJ2-7 | few | - | TRBV19 | TGTGCCAGTAGTTCACTCTACGAGCAGTACTTC | CASSSLYEQYF
TRBJ2-3 | medium-sized | TRBD1 | TRBV28 | TGTGCCAGCAGTGGCCCGGACAGGCTGACGGGGAGCACAGATACGCAGTATTTT | CASSGPDRLTGSTDTQYF
TRBJ1-5 | few | - | TRBV29-1 | TGCAGCGTTCGGGACAATTACAATCAGCCCCAGCATTTT | CSVRDNYNQPQHF
TRBJ1-2 | - | TRBD1 | TRBV7-2 | TGTGCCAGCAGCCCATCTTGGGGGACAGGGATCTACTATGGCTACACCTTC | CASSPSWGTGIYYGYTF
TRBJ2-7 | - | TRBD2 | TRBV7-9 | TGTGCCAGCAGCTTAGGGGGGGGAGATCCCGACTACGAGCAGTACTTC | CASSLGGGDPDYEQYF
TRBJ2-4 | few | - | TRBV5-4 | TGTGCCAGCAGCACCGGGACGCGTGGTGACATTCAGTACTTC | CASSTGTRGDIQYF
TRBJ2-7 | many | - | TRBV20-1 | TGCAGTGCTAGTCCCGGGCCCTCCTACGAGCAGTACTTC | CSASPGPSYEQYF
TRBJ2-1 | many | TRBD2 | TRBV6-6 | TGTGCCAGCAGTTACGGGACTAGCGCCTACAATGAGCAGTTCTTC | CASSYGTSAYNEQFF
TRBJ2-5 | - | - | TRBV18 | TGTGCCAGCTCAGGGGGGAGACAAGAGACCCAGTACTTC | CASSGGRQETQYF
TRBJ2-3 | - | TRBD2 | TRBV29-1 | TGCAGCGTGATTGGGACTAGCGGGACAGATACGCAGTATTTT | CSVIGTSGTDTQYF
TRBJ2-5 | few | TRBD1 | TRBV7-7 | TGTGCTAGCAGCTTACTACAGGGGCACCAAGAGACCCAGTACTTC | CASSLLQGHQETQYF
TRBJ2-7 | many | - | TRBV20-1 | TGCAGTGCTAGAGGTCGGCGCTACGAGCAGTACTTC | CSARGRRYEQYF
TRBJ2-7 | - | - | TRBV11-2 | TGTGCCAGCAGCTCCTTGGTAGGGCGAGGGAGCTCCTACGAGCAGTACTTC | CASSSLVGRGSSYEQYF
TRBJ2-7 | medium-sized | - | TRBV28 | TGTGCCAGCAGTCCGGGCCAAAGGTACGAGCAGTACTTC | CASSPGQRYEQYF
TRBJ2-7 | few | TRBD2 | TRBV27 | TGTGCCAGCAGTTTCTCCCTAGCGGGAGCAGCCTACGAGCAGTACTTC | CASSFSLAGAAYEQYF
TRBJ1-4 | - | - | TRBV30 | TGTGCCTGGAGAGAGGGACCAAAACTGTTTTTT | CAWREGPKLFF
TRBJ2-3 | - | - | TRBV5-4 | TGTGCCAGCAGCTTGGAGGGGATCGCGAGGGAGTCGTGGGGAGATACGCAGTATTTT | CASSLEGIARESWGDTQYF
TRBJ2-7 | many | TRBD2 | TRBV19 | TGTGCCAGTAGTATCTTCCTTGCTAGCGGGAGGGAGCAGTACTTC | CASSIFLASGREQYF
TRBJ2-1 | many | - | TRBV21-1 | TGTGCCAGCAGCAAAATGAATCAGGGGCAGGGGTGGAATGAGCAGTTCTTC | CASSKMNQGQGWNEQFF
TRBJ1-5 | few | - | TRBV15 | TGTGCCACCAGCAGACAAGGGACGGCCGGTTGGAATCAGCCCCAGCATTTT | CATSRQGTAGWNQPQHF
TRBJ2-2 | many | - | TRBV6-2/TRBV6-3 | TGTGCCAGCAGTTCGGCAGGGGCCGACACCGGGGAGCTGTTTTTT | CASSSAGADTGELFF
TRBJ2-7 | medium-sized | - | TRBV7-2 | TGTGCCAGCAGCCCCCGCGGGACTCCCAGCTCCTACGAGCAGTACTTC | CASSPRGTPSSYEQYF
TRBJ2-1 | - | TRBD2 | TRBV10-3 | TGTGCCATCCGGGGGGGGTCCGATGAGCAGTTCTTC | CAIRGGSDEQFF
TRBJ2-7 | few | TRBD1 | TRBV6-2/TRBV6-3 | TGTGCCAGCAGCTCCTCGCCGACAGGGAACTACGAGCAGTACTTC | CASSSSPTGNYEQYF
TRBJ2-7 | - | - | TRBV28 | TGTGCCAGCAGTTTATTGAACAGGGATTTTGAGCAGTACTTC | CASSLLNRDFEQYF
TRBJ2-7 | medium-sized | - | TRBV9 | TGTGCCAGCCAATCAAGTCCCGTCGACGAGCAGTACTTC | CASQSSPVDEQYF
TRBJ1-5 | - | - | TRBV4-3 | TGCGCCAGCAGCCAAGTGGGGAATCAGCCCCAGCATTTT | CASSQVGNQPQHF
TRBJ2-3 | many | TRBD2 | TRBV7-6 | TGTGCCAGCAGCCCGGCGGGGGGATCCACAGATACGCAGTATTTT | CASSPAGGSTDTQYF
TRBJ1-5 | - | TRBD1 | TRBV12-3/TRBV12-4 | TGTGCCAGCAGTTTAGCTAGGACAGGGAAGGGTTATGGGCAGCCCCAGCATTTT | CASSLARTGKGYGQPQHF
TRBJ2-3 | - | TRBD2 | TRBV15 | TGTGCCACCACCCCCCAAGGGCGGGAGTTCGGTGGTTACGCTCCTATTTTT | CATTPQGREFGGYAPIF
TRBJ2-3 | many | - | TRBV4-3 | TGCGCCAGCAGCCAAGACCACAGGCTAGCTGGAGATACGCAGTATTTT | CASSQDHRLAGDTQYF
TRBJ2-6 | many | - | TRBV5-1 | TGCGCCAGCAGCTTGGTACAGGGCGGCACTGGGGCCAACGTCCTGACTTTC | CASSLVQGGTGANVLTF
TRBJ2-7 | few | - | TRBV20-1 | TGCAGTGCTAGAGCCCAACTGACGGTCTACGAGCAGTACTTC | CSARAQLTVYEQYF
TRBJ2-7 | many | - | TRBV20-1 | TGCAGTGCTAGAGATGGGCGGCTAGCAGGCGACGAGCAGTACTTC | CSARDGRLAGDEQYF
TRBJ2-1 | medium-sized | - | TRBV10-2 | TGCGCCAGCAGTGAGGGGATGCGTGGGGGTTTGATGTTTGAGCAGTTCTTC | CASSEGMRGGLMFEQFF
TRBJ1-1 | many | - | TRBV29-1 | TGCAGCGTTCGTCTGGGGTCTACGGCTGAAGCTTTCTTT | CSVRLGSTAEAFF
TRBJ1-4 | few | - | TRBV10-2 | TGCGCCAGCAGTGGGCAGGGTGGTGAAAAACTGTTTTTT | CASSGQGGEKLFF
TRBJ2-7 | - | - | TRBV7-9 | TGTGCCAGCAGCCGATCCTACGAGCAGTACTTC | CASSRSYEQYF
TRBJ1-5 | many | TRBD1 | TRBV7-2 | TGTGCCAGCAGCTTAGCGGGAAGCCGACAGGGGGCCGGTCAGCCCCAGCATTTT | CASSLAGSRQGAGQPQHF
TRBJ2-2 | - | TRBD2 | TRBV4-2 | TGTGCCAGCAGCCAAGTAAAGCGGGAGACCGGGGAGCTGTTTTTT | CASSQVKRETGELFF
TRBJ2-1 | - | TRBD1 | TRBV7-2 | TGTGCCAGCAGCTTAGTAGGGACAGGGGGTGAGCAGTTCTTC | CASSLVGTGGEQFF
TRBJ2-4 | few | - | TRBV28 | TGTGCCAGCAGTTTGGAAAACATTCAGTACTTC | CASSLENIQYF